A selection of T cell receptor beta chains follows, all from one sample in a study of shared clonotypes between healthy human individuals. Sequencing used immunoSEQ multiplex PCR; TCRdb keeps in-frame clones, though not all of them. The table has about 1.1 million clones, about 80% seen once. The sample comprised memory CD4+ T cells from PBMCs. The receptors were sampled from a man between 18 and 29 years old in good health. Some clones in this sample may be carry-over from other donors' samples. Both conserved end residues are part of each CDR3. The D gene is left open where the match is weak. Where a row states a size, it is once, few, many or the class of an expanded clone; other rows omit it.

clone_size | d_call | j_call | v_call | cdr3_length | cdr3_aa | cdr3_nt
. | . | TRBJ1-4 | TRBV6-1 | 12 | CASSRRGLGLFF | TGTGCCAGCAGTCGCAGGGGCCTCGGACTGTTTTTT
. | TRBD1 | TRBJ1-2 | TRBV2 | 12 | CASRAGTVGYTF | TGTGCCAGCAGAGCCGGGACAGTCGGCTACACCTTC
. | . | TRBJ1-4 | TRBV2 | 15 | CASTLSGSTNEKLFF | TGTGCCAGCACCCTCTCCGGATCAACTAATGAAAAACTGTTTTTT
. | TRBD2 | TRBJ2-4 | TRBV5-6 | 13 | CASSSFAGDIQYF | TGTGCCAGCAGCTCATTCGCGGGAGACATTCAGTACTTC
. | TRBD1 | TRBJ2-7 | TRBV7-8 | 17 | CASSLALYHRGLYEQYF | TGTGCCAGCAGCTTAGCGCTGTATCACAGGGGGCTCTACGAGCAGTACTTC
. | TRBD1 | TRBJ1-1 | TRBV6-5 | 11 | CASSAGGRAFF | TGTGCCAGCAGTGCAGGGGGAAGGGCTTTCTTT
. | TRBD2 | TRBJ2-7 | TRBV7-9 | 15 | CASSPWERGSYEQYF | TGTGCCAGCAGCCCCTGGGAGCGGGGCTCCTACGAGCAGTACTTC
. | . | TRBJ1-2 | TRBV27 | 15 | CASSANWEAYYGYTF | TGTGCCAGCAGTGCGAACTGGGAGGCTTACTATGGCTACACCTTC
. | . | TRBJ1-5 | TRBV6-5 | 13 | CASSSSGRQPQHF | TGTGCCAGCAGTTCCTCCGGACGGCAGCCCCAGCATTTT
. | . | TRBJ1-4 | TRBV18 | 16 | CASSPQAAQRNEKLFF | TGTGCCAGCTCACCCCAAGCGGCGCAACGTAATGAAAAACTGTTTTTT
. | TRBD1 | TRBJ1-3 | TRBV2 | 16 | CASSPRTGVSGNTIYF | TGTGCCAGCAGTCCACGGACAGGGGTCTCTGGAAACACCATATATTTT
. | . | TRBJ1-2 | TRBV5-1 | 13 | CASSLAPGEGYTF | TGCGCCAGCAGCTTGGCCCCTGGGGAAGGCTACACCTTC
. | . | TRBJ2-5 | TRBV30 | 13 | CARRDGSQETQYF | TGTGCCCGCCGGGACGGGAGCCAAGAGACCCAGTACTTC
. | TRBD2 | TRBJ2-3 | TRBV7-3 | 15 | CASSLTAGETDTQYF | TGTGCCAGCAGCTTAACGGCGGGAGAAACAGATACGCAGTATTTT
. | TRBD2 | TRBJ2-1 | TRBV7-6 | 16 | CASSGSGISSYNEQFF | TGTGCCAGCAGCGGGAGCGGGATCAGCTCCTACAATGAGCAGTTCTTC
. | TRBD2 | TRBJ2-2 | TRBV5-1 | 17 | CASSSTSGRPGTGELFF | TGCGCCAGCAGCTCTACTAGCGGGAGGCCCGGCACCGGGGAGCTGTTTTTT
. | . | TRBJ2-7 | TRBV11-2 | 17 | CASSLVARAGRTYEQYF | TGTGCCAGCAGCTTAGTTGCGAGGGCGGGAAGAACCTACGAGCAGTACTTC
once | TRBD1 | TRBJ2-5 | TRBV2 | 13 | CAVQGQKQETQYF | TGTGCCGTACAGGGACAGAAACAAGAGACCCAGTACTTC
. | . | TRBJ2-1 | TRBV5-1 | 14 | CASSLELVGREQFF | TGCGCCAGCAGCTTGGAATTGGTAGGCCGTGAGCAGTTCTTC
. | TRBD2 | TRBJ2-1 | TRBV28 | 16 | CASSYEPVAGGNEQFF | TGTGCCAGCAGTTACGAACCTGTAGCGGGAGGCAATGAGCAGTTCTTC
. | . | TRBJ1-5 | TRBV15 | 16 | CATSVHQSIGNQPQHF | TGTGCCACCAGCGTACATCAGTCTATAGGCAATCAGCCCCAGCATTTT
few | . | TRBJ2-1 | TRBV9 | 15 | CASSGPGTTNNEQFF | TGTGCCAGCAGCGGACCCGGGACAACTAACAATGAGCAGTTCTTC
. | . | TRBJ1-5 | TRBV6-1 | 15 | CASSPFGTSGQPQHF | TGTGCCAGCAGTCCCTTTGGAACATCGGGTCAGCCCCAGCATTTT
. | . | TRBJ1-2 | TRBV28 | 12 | CASRKDSPGYTF | TGTGCCAGCAGAAAGGACAGTCCAGGCTACACCTTC
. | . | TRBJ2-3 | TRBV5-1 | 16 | CASSYPNFGGTDTQYF | TGCGCCAGCAGCTACCCGAACTTCGGCGGCACAGATACGCAGTATTTT
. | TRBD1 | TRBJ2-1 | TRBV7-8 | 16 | CASSPVDREYYNEQFF | TGTGCCAGCAGCCCCGTTGACAGGGAATACTACAATGAGCAGTTCTTC
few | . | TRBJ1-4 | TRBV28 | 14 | CASRGEAANEKLFF | TGTGCCAGCAGAGGCGAGGCCGCTAATGAAAAACTGTTTTTT
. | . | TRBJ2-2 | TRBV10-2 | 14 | CASKKDTNTVELFF | TGCGCCAGCAAGAAGGACACCAACACCGTGGAGCTGTTTTTT
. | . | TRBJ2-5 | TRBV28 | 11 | CASSFRETQYF | TGTGCCAGCAGTTTTCGGGAGACCCAGTACTTC
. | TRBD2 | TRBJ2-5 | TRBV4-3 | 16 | CASSQDGGGVGETQYF | TGCGCCAGCAGCCAAGATGGCGGGGGGGTAGGAGAGACCCAGTACTTC
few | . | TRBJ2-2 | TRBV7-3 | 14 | CASSLLANTGELFF | TGTGCCAGCAGCTTACTAGCGAACACCGGGGAGCTGTTTTTT
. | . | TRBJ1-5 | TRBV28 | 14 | CASSSRQGNQPQHF | TGTGCCAGCAGTTCCAGACAGGGCAATCAGCCCCAGCATTTT
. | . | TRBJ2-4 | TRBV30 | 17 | CAWSVLVTSGSKNIQYF | TGTGCCTGGAGTGTACTTGTGACTTCGGGGTCCAAAAACATTCAGTACTTC
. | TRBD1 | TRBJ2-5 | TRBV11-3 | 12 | CASSRDRGTQYF | TGTGCCAGCAGCCGGGACAGGGGTACCCAGTACTTC
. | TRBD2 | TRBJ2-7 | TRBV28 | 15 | CASSFPASGTYEQYF | TGTGCCAGCAGCTTTCCGGCTAGCGGTACCTACGAGCAGTACTTC
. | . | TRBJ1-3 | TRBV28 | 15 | CASGWGGLSGNTIYF | TGTGCCAGCGGCTGGGGGGGCCTCTCTGGAAACACCATATATTTT
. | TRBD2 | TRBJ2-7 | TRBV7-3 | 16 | CASSPPVKRETQEQYF | TGTGCCAGCAGCCCCCCGGTAAAGCGGGAGACACAGGAGCAGTACTTC
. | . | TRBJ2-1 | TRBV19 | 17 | CASSIEAGPSLRDEQFF | TGTGCCAGTAGTATAGAGGCAGGGCCCTCCCTTAGGGATGAGCAGTTCTTC
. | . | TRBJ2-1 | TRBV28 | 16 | CASSLWRVSSYNEQFF | TGTGCCAGCAGTTTATGGCGAGTGAGCTCCTACAATGAGCAGTTCTTC
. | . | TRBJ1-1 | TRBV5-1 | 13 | CASNPTQGTEAFF | TGCGCCAGCAACCCCACCCAGGGCACTGAAGCTTTCTTT
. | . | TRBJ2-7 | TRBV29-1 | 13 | CSVDQGTNGEQYF | TGCAGCGTTGATCAGGGGACAAATGGCGAGCAGTACTTC
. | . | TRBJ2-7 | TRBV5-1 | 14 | CASSLAAEAYEQYF | TGCGCCAGCAGCTTAGCAGCGGAGGCCTACGAGCAGTACTTC